This is a list of T cell receptor beta chains from one sample in a study of CD8 T cells in Susac syndrome. A single record per CDR3 protein comes from TCRdb applying MiXCR to the immunoSEQ multiplex PCR reads. There are some 180,000 distinct CDR3 sequences in the sample; about 95% occur only once, and over 0.08% lies in the top ten. Material: CD4+ T cells from PBMCs. The receptors come from a human donor in good health. Each CDR3 is given with its conserved first and last residue. Clone size is stated in some rows and not others, as once, few, many or a class when expanded.

clone_size	v_call	j_call	cdr3_aa
.	TRBV9	TRBJ2-2	CASSTPGELFF
.	TRBV12-3/TRBV12-4	TRBJ2-7	CASLGGDKSYEQYF
once	TRBV20-1	TRBJ1-1	CSASLTGPEAFF
.	TRBV19	TRBJ2-4	CASSMPGLKNIQYF
.	TRBV12-3/TRBV12-4	TRBJ2-3	CASQRRTDTQYF
.	TRBV20-1	TRBJ2-4	CSAREPPTPLHF
.	TRBV28	TRBJ1-3	CASRDSGNTIYF
.	TRBV29-1	TRBJ2-3	CSVREAGEGTDTQYF
.	TRBV7-9	TRBJ2-2	CASSLAAANTGELFF
.	TRBV7-2	TRBJ2-5	CASSAMGGQETQYF
.	TRBV27	TRBJ2-1	CASSTRPRREQFF
.	TRBV5-1	TRBJ2-1	CASSRNSGSNEQFF
.	TRBV30	TRBJ1-5	CAWGRGTGDQPQHF
.	TRBV18	TRBJ2-2	CASSPRTEYTGELFF
.	TRBV4-3	TRBJ2-5	CASSPRTSQETQYF
.	TRBV6-2/TRBV6-3	TRBJ2-1	CASSYNPGATYNEQFF
.	TRBV19	TRBJ2-1	CASSILQRGSYNEQFF
.	TRBV30	TRBJ2-7	CAWSLSGGYEQYF
.	TRBV6-2/TRBV6-3	TRBJ1-5	CATSQRGQPQHF
once	TRBV19	TRBJ2-5	CASKTSGRRETQYF
.	TRBV13	TRBJ2-7	CASSPQREGRYEQYF
.	TRBV5-4	TRBJ1-2	CASSYAEYGYTF
.	TRBV7-9	TRBJ1-4	CASSSGQGQNEKLFF
.	TRBV6-5	TRBJ2-1	CASSYVTGDEQFF
.	TRBV28	TRBJ1-5	CASSLIRNSNQPQHF
.	TRBV5-1	TRBJ2-7	CASSWGGNEQYF
.	TRBV28	TRBJ2-6	CAPNRDRAFSGANVLTF
once	TRBV4-2	TRBJ2-1	CASSQGQGANEQFF
.	TRBV9	TRBJ2-7	CASSRVDFGFSEQYF
.	TRBV15	TRBJ1-2	CATESGTRNYGYTF
.	TRBV19	TRBJ2-1	CASSLHYEQFF
.	TRBV30	TRBJ2-3	CAWTGLAGATDTQYF
.	TRBV29-1	TRBJ2-2	CSVAPPPGGGSTGELFF
.	TRBV29-1	TRBJ2-1	CSVARGTGGNEQFF
.	TRBV27	TRBJ2-5	CASSWDRETQYF
.	TRBV20-1	TRBJ2-7	CSARDRDYEQYF
.	TRBV28	TRBJ2-4	CASSLLGLAKNIQYF
.	TRBV5-1	TRBJ1-1	CASSLSWGTNTEAFF
.	TRBV27	TRBJ2-7	CASRRQGPYEQYF
.	TRBV9	TRBJ2-1	CASSVVSSGVNNEQFF
.	TRBV6-2/TRBV6-3	TRBJ1-5	CASRTGGVQPQHF
.	TRBV29-1	TRBJ1-1	CSVPPTPGAFF
.	TRBV28	TRBJ2-7	CASSAPGRGSYEQYF
.	TRBV5-1	TRBJ2-5	CASRHEETQYF
.	TRBV24-1	TRBJ2-1	CATSDGGRSNEQFF